This TCR beta chain emerged from a study of T cell repertoires in cytomegalovirus infection (dated by TCRdb to between 2018 and 2021). About the study as a whole: Recently identified HLA-C-restricted CMV epitopes, whose presentation resists viral immunomodulation, were targeted by peptide stimulations together with well-studied HLA-B-restricted epitopes. The HLA type of each donor mattered for the analysis, because public TCR beta signatures pointed to carriage of CMV infection along with the matching HLA type. Results the study describes overall, beyond this receptor: In both this cohort and an independent approximately 400-donor cohort, the cumulative frequency of public TCR beta family members distinguished carriers of CMV infection plus the relevant HLA type. The ex vivo response was dominated by HLA-C-restricted CMV-specific TCR beta clonotypes, which also provided the single most frequent clonotype in two of eight donors.

TCRdb records Illumina HiSeq 1500 as the sequencer. In TCRdb, the public reads were trimmed at Q25 with fastp and aligned with MiXCR, with productive beta chains retained. Merged by CDR3 protein, the rows form single entries marked with the most common genes and DNA. The sample table records some 800,000 distinct CDR3 sequences; roughly 33% of these occur just once. The ten most abundant clones make up 9.5% to 15% of the sample. Interpreted using the paper, the treatment or condition label stands for: in vitro stimulation with specific CMV peptide epitopes to enrich CMV-specific T cells. The CDR3 starts with the cysteine, ends with the phenylalanine, and has 17 residues. The CDR3 DNA has 51 bases and is translated from base 1. V is clipped by 5 bases and J by 0 bases, and the sequence between their germline boundaries is 18 bases long. For CDR1 and CDR2, the germline V gene (reference sequence) lists LNHDA and SQIVND.

Remarks on this clonotype: There is no known antigen for this receptor. The sample holds no much larger clone one base away, and base qualities are not on file.

The sequence links TRBV19 to TRBJ2-3, with an unclear D gene assignment. This TCR was recovered from a human donor in good health (CMV status not recorded). Some clones in this sample may be carry-over from other donors' samples. The material was cultured CD8+ T cells from PBMCs, obtained from culture after CMV antigen stimulation. The CDR3 reads as follows: CASSVGRIRASTDTQYF. The DNA sequence reads TGTGCCAGTAGTGTGGGTCGCATCCGTGCTAGCACAGATACGCAGTATTTT.